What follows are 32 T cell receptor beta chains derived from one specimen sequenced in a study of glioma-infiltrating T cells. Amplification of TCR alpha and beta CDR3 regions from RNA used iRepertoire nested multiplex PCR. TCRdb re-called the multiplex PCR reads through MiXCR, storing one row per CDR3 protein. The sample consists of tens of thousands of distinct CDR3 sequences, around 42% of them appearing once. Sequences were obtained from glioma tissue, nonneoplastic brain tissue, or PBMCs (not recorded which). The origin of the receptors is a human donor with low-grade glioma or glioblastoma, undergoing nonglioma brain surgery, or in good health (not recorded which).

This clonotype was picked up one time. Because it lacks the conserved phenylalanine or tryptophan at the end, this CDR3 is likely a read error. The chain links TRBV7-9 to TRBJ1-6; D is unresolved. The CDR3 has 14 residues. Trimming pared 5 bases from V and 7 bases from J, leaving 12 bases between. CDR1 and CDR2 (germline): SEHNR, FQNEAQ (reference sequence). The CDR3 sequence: CASSPVRENSPLHS. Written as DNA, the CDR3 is TGTGCCAGCAGCCCCGTGAGAGAAAATTCACCCCTCCACTCA.

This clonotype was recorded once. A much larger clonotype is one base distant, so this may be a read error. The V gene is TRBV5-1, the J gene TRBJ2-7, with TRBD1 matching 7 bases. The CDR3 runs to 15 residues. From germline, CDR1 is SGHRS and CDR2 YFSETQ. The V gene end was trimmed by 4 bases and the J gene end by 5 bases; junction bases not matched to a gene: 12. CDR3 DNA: TGCGCCAGCAGCGTGGACCGGGACAGAAGAAACGAGCAGTACTTC. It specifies CASSVDRDRRNEQYF.

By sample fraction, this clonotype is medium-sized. DNA for the CDR3: TGTGCCAGCAGTTTAAGTGGGGACAACTCTGGAAACACCATATATTTT. It specifies CASSLSGDNSGNTIYF. The genes are TRBV27 and TRBJ1-3; the D gene is possibly TRBD1 (6 bases). Between the trimmed V and J ends, which lost 2 bases and 0 bases, there was a span of 11 bases. CDR3 length: 16 residues. In germline, CDR1 is MNHEY, CDR2 SMNVEV (reference sequence).

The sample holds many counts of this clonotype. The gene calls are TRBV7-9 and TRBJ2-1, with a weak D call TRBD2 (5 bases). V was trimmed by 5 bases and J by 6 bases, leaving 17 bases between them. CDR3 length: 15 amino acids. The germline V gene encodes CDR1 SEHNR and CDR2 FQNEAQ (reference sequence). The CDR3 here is CASSRFLGGSNEQFF. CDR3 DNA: TGTGCCAGCAGCCGCTTTCTAGGAGGCAGCAATGAGCAGTTCTTC.

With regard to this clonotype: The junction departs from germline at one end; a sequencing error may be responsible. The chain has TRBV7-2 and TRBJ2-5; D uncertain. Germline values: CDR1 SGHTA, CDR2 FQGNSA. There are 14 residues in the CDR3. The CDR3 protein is CASSQGRVGETRYF. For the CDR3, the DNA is TGTGCCAGCAGCCAAGGACGCGTTGGAGAGACCCGGTACTTC.

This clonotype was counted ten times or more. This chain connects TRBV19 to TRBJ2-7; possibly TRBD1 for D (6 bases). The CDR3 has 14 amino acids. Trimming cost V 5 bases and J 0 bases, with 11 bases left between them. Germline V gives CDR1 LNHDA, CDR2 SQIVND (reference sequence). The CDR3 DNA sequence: TGTGCCAGTAGTGTGGACAGTGACTCCTACGAGCAGTACTTC. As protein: CASSVDSDSYEQYF.

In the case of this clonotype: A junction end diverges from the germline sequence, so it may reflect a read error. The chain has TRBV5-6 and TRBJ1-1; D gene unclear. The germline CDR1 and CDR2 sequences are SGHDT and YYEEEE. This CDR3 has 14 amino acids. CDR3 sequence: CASSLVPLNTGAFF. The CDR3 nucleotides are TGTGCCAGCAGCTTGGTCCCGCTGAACACTGGAGCTTTCTTT.

The CDR3 sequence: CASSLVRLDSSGTQYF. CDR3 DNA sequence: TGTGCCAGCAGCTTAGTTAGACTCGACTCCTCCGGTACCCAGTACTTC. The chain joins TRBV7-2 to TRBJ2-5; no clear D gene. Trimming pared 1 base from V and 8 bases from J, leaving 20 bases between. Germline V gives CDR1 SGHTA, CDR2 FQGNSA. The CDR3 runs 16 residues.

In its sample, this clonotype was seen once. CDR3 residues: CASGWTGVSNEQFF. CDR3 bases: TGTGCCAGCGGTTGGACAGGGGTCTCGAATGAGCAGTTCTTC. This chain connects TRBV6-9 to TRBJ2-1, with 9 bases lining up with TRBD1. Losses at the gene ends were 8 bases for V and 7 bases for J; bases not matched to a gene: 9. This CDR3 spans 14 amino acids. From germline, CDR1 is MNHGY and CDR2 SVAAGI.

The CDR3 here is CASSLASGRGTDTQYF. The CDR3, as DNA: TGCGCCAGCAGCTTGGCTAGCGGGAGAGGCACAGATACGCAGTATTTT. The chain uses TRBV5-1 and TRBJ2-3; 10 positions agree with TRBD2. V was pared by 0 bases and J by 1 base, with 2 bases of the junction left unmatched. This CDR3 is built from 16 residues. CDR1 and CDR2 (germline): SGHRS, YFSETQ.

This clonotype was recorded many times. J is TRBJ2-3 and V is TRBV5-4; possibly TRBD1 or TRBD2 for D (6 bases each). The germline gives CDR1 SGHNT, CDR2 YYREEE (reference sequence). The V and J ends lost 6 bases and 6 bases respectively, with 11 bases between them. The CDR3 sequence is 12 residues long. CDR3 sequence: CASTKGGDTQYF. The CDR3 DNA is TGTGCCAGCACTAAAGGGGGGGATACGCAGTATTTT.

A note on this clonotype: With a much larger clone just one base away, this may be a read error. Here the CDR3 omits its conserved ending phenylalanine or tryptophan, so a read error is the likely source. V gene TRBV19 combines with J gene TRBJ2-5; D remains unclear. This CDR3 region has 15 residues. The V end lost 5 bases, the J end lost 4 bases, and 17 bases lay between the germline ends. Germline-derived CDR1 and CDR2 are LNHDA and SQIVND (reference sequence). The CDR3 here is CASSPSRQSGETQYS. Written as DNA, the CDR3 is TGTGCCAGTAGTCCAAGCAGGCAGTCGGGAGAGACCCAGTACTCC.

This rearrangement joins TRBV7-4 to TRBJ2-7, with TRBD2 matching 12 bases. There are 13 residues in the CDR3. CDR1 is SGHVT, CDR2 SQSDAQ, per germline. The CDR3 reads CASFLAGGYEQYF. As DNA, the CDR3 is TGTGCTAGCTTCCTAGCGGGAGGGTACGAGCAGTACTTC.

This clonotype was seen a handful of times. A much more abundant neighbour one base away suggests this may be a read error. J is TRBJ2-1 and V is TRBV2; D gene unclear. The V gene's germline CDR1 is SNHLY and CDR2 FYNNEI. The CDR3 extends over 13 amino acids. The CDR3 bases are TGTGCCAGCAGTAGGCAGACTGGGGATGAGCAGTCCTTC. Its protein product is CASSRQTGDEQSF. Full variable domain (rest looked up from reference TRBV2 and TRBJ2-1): EPEVTQTPSHQVTQMGQEVILRCVPISNHLYFYWYRQILGQKVEFLVSFYNNEISEKSEIFDDQFSVERPDGSNFTLKIRSTKLEDSAMYFCASSRQTGDEQSFGPGTRLTVL.

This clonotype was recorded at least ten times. CDR3 in DNA: TGTGCCAGCAGGGGACAGGGCCACGAGCAGTACTTC. It yields the protein CASRGQGHEQYF. The chain links TRBV6-1 to TRBJ2-7; 9 bases match TRBD1. The trim removed 6 bases at V and 5 bases at J, leaving 2 bases unmatched. The CDR3 sequence is 12 residues long. Germline assignment: CDR1 MNHNS and CDR2 SASEGT.

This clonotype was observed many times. CDR3 region: CASSRLGTGKTYEQYF. In nucleotides, the CDR3 is TGTGCCAGCAGCCGCTTGGGGACAGGGAAGACCTACGAGCAGTACTTC. The V call is TRBV14, the J call TRBJ2-7; 9 bases agree with TRBD1. The CDR3 consists of 16 residues. Germline-derived CDR1 and CDR2 are SGHDN and FVKESK. Trimming removed 4 bases from V and 2 bases from J; junction bases left unmatched: 9.

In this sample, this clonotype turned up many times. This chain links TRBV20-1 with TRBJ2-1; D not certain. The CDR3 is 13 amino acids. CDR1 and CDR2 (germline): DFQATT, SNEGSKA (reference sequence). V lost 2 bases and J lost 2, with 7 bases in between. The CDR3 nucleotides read TGCAGTGCTAGATATGGCACCTACAATGAGCAGTTCTTC. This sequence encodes CSARYGTYNEQFF.

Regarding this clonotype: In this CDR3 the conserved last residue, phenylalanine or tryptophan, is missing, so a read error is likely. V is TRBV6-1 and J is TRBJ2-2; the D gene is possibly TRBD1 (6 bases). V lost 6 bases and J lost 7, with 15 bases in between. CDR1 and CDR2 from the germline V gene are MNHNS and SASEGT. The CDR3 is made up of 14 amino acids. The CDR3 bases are TGTGCCAGCAGGGCCGGGACACGGATCGGGGAGCTGTTTTCT. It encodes CASRAGTRIGELFS.

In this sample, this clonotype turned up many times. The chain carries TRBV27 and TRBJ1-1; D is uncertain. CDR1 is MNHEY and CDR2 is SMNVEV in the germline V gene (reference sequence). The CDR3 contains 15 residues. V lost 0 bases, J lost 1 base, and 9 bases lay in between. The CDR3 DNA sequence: TGTGCCAGCAGTTTATCTCTTGCCTCGAACACTGAAGCTTTCTTT. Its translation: CASSLSLASNTEAFF.

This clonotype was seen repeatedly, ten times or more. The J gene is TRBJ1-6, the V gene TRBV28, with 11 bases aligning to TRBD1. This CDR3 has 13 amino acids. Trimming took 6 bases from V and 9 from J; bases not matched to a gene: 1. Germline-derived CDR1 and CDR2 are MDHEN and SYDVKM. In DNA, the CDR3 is TGTGCCAGCAGGGACAGGGGGCTTTCACCCCTCCACTTT. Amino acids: CASRDRGLSPLHF.

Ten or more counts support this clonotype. The CDR3 sequence: CASKPTGRVEETQYF. As DNA, the CDR3 is TGTGCCAGCAAGCCGACAGGGAGGGTTGAAGAGACCCAGTACTTC. The chain is built from TRBV2 and TRBJ2-5; D could derive from TRBD1 or TRBD2 (7 bases each). The CDR3 contains 15 residues. V lost 7 bases and J 3 bases, leaving 18 bases between the germline ends. From germline, CDR1 is SNHLY and CDR2 FYNNEI.

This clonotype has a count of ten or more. In DNA form, the CDR3 reads TGCAGTGCTAGCTTCGGGGGGTCCTCCTACGAGCAGTACTTC. Amino acids: CSASFGGSSYEQYF. This rearrangement joins TRBV20-1 to TRBJ2-7; 7 bases align to TRBD2. The junction had 5 bases not matched to a gene; V was cut back by 3 bases and J by 0 bases. Germline CDR1 DFQATT, CDR2 SNEGSKA (reference sequence). The CDR3 runs to 14 residues.

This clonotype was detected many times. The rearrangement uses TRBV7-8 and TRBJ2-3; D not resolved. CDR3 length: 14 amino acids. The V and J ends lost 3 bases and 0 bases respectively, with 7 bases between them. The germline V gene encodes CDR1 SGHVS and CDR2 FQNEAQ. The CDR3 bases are TGTGCCAGCAGCTTTGAAGAGAGCACAGATACGCAGTATTTT. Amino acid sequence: CASSFEESTDTQYF.

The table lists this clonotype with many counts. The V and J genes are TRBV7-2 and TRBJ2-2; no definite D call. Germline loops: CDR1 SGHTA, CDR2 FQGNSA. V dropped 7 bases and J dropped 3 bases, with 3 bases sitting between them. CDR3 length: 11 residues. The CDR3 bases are TGTGCCAGCACTTACACCGGGGAGCTGTTTTTT. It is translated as CASTYTGELFF.

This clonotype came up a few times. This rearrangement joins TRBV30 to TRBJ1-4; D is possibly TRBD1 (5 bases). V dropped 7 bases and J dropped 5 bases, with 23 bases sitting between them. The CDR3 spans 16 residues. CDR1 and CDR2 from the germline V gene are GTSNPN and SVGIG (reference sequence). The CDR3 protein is CASDRGRSNRNEKLFF. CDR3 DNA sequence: TGTGCCTCCGATAGGGGACGCTCAAACCGGAATGAAAAACTGTTTTTT.

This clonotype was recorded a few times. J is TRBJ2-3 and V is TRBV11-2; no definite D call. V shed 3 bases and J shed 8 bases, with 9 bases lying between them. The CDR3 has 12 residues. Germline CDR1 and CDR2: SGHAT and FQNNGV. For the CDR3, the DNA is TGTGCCAGCAGCTTGCGGCCAGGTACGCAGTATTTT. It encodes CASSLRPGTQYF.

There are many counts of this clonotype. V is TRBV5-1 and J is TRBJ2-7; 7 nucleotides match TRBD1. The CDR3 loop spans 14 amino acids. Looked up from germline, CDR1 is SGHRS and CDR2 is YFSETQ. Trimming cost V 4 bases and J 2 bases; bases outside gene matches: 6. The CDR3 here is CASSRDSAAYEQYF. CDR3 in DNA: TGCGCCAGCAGCCGGGACAGCGCAGCCTACGAGCAGTACTTC.

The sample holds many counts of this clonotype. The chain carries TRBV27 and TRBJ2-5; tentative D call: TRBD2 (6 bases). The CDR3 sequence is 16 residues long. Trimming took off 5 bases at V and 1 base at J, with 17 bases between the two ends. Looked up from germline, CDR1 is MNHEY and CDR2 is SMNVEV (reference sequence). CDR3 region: CASSPLGSLTQETQYF. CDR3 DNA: TGTGCCAGCAGTCCCCTCGGGAGCCTAACCCAAGAGACCCAGTACTTC.

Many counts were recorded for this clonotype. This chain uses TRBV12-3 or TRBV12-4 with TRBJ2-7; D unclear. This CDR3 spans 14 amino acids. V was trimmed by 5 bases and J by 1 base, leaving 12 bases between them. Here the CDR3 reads CASSLQPLSYEQYF. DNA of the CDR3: TGTGCCAGCAGTCTCCAGCCACTATCCTACGAGCAGTACTTC.

This CDR3 is CSGRESLNREQYF. As DNA, the CDR3 is TGCAGCGGCAGAGAGTCTCTAAACCGGGAGCAGTACTTC. The chain recombines TRBV29-1 with TRBJ2-7; D remains ambiguous. The CDR3 has 13 residues. CDR1 and CDR2 from the germline V gene are SQVTM and ANQGSEA. Trimming shortened V by 7 bases and J by 7 bases, and 20 bases separated the two germline ends.

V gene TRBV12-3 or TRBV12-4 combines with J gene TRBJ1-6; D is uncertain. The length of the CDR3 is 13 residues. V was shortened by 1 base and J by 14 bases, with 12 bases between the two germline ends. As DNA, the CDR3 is TGTGCCAGCAGTTTAGGAGACCCTCGAGCCCTCCACTTT. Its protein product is CASSLGDPRALHF.

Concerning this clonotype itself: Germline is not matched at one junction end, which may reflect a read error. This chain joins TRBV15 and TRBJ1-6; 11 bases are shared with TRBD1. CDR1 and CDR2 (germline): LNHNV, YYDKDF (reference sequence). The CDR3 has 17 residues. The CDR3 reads CATSRNRRDRGNSPLHF. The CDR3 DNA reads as TGTGCCACCAGCAGAAATCGAAGGGACAGGGGGAATTCGCCCCTCCACTTT.